Listed below are T cell receptor beta chains from one sample, sequenced in a study of T cell responses to AZD1222 COVID-19 vaccine. TCRdb's table, derived via immunoSEQ multiplex PCR, lists solely in-frame clones and lacks some. In the table there are roughly 110,000 clones, about 86% of which are singletons. The material was peripheral blood, obtained on day 0 of AZD1222 vaccination. Receptors originate from an adult in good health. Each CDR3 is given with its conserved first and last residue. D genes are given only for firm matches. Clone size is not always given. Where it is, it says once, few, many or a class for expanded clones.

v_call	d_call	clone_size	j_call	cdr3_aa	cdr3_nt
TRBV6-5	NA	once	TRBJ1-1	CASSYSNMNTEAFF	TGTGCCAGCAGTTACTCCAACATGAACACTGAAGCTTTCTTT
TRBV6-2/TRBV6-3	TRBD1	NA	TRBJ1-2	CASSYLPGTGGGYGYTF	TGTGCCAGCAGTTACCTGCCCGGGACAGGGGGAGGATATGGCTACACCTTC
TRBV10-3	NA	NA	TRBJ2-3	CAIRERGGTDTQYF	TGTGCCATCAGGGAGAGGGGGGGCACAGATACGCAGTATTTT
TRBV5-1	NA	NA	TRBJ1-4	CASSSPQAEKLFF	TGCGCCAGCAGCTCACCCCAGGCTGAAAAACTGTTTTTT
TRBV6-5	NA	NA	TRBJ1-5	CASQIGTDNQPQHF	TGTGCCAGCCAGATCGGGACGGACAATCAGCCCCAGCATTTT
TRBV9	TRBD2	few	TRBJ2-7	CASSVAGGGTYEQYF	TGTGCCAGCAGCGTAGCTGGGGGGGGAACCTACGAGCAGTACTTC
TRBV19	TRBD1	NA	TRBJ2-7	CASSTGTGDYEQYF	TGTGCCAGTAGTACCGGGACAGGGGATTACGAGCAGTACTTC
TRBV7-7	NA	few	TRBJ2-5	CASSLGPLETQYF	TGTGCTAGCAGCTTAGGTCCCCTGGAGACCCAGTACTTC
TRBV6-5	NA	NA	TRBJ2-5	CASSLTGLETQYF	TGTGCCAGCAGTTTAACAGGGCTAGAGACCCAGTACTTC
TRBV5-6	NA	many	TRBJ2-2	CASSPKAGANTGELFF	TGTGCCAGCAGCCCGAAAGCAGGGGCGAACACCGGGGAGCTGTTTTTT
TRBV10-2	NA	NA	TRBJ2-1	CASRAPSSYNEQFF	TGCGCCAGCAGGGCTCCCTCCTCCTACAATGAGCAGTTCTTC
TRBV2	NA	NA	TRBJ2-7	CASSPDFYEQYF	TGTGCCAGCAGTCCCGATTTCTACGAGCAGTACTTC
TRBV9	NA	NA	TRBJ2-1	CASSGKMDNEQFF	TGTGCCAGCAGCGGGAAAATGGACAATGAGCAGTTCTTC
TRBV7-9	TRBD1	NA	TRBJ1-2	CASSLLDRGTYGYTF	TGTGCCAGCAGCCTGCTGGACAGGGGGACCTATGGCTACACCTTC
TRBV5-5	NA	NA	TRBJ2-1	CASSYHSPANEQFF	TGTGCCAGCAGCTACCATAGCCCAGCCAATGAGCAGTTCTTC
TRBV2	NA	NA	TRBJ2-7	CASSQDNREQYF	TGTGCCAGCAGTCAAGACAATCGCGAGCAGTACTTC
TRBV20-1	NA	NA	TRBJ2-3	CRTGVDDTQYF	TGCAGGACTGGGGTAGATGATACGCAGTATTTT
TRBV6-2/TRBV6-3	NA	NA	TRBJ1-5	CASSYGRGINQPQHF	TGTGCCAGCAGTTACGGACGGGGTATCAATCAGCCCCAGCATTTT